This T cell receptor (beta chain) comes out of a study of Ad26.COV2.S vaccination and SARS-CoV-2 variants. Across the whole study: Enrolled in COV1001, the donor was in the Ad26.COV2.S trial arm, which received the vaccine. Study-level findings and limits: An underestimation of total T cell responses may have resulted from the TCR breadth and depth analyses.

As regards this clone: Its antigen is not known.

Assay: immunoSEQ multiplex PCR; the TCRdb copy retains only in-frame clones and omits some. The data hold over 350,000 clones, with 80% to 90% observed a single time. Treatment denoted: roughly 18 received Ad26.COV2.S at low or high dose, single or two shots; 5 received placebo; per-sample allocation not given. Each sample was drawn 63 days after the first injection (of vaccine or placebo). Germline CDR1 reads SGHKS; CDR2 reads YYEKEE (reference sequence). V shed 3 bases and J 2 bases; nucleotides not matched to a gene: 11. The CDR3 consists of 16 residues. The TCR was taken from a person between 18 and 60 years old who received the Ad26.COV2.S COVID-19 vaccine or a placebo. Sequenced material: peripheral blood, taken in a trial of Ad26.COV2.S vaccine versus placebo. The chain couples TRBV5-5 to TRBJ2-7, with 7 bases identical to TRBD1. CDR3 in amino acids: CASSSRAGTEPYEQYF. The CDR3 DNA sequence: TGTGCCAGCAGCTCAAGAGCCGGGACAGAACCCTACGAGCAGTACTTC.